Each of the 24 T cell receptor beta chains below was sequenced from the same sample in a study of regulatory T cells in long-lasting Graves disease. The time point here: newly diagnosed GD, antithyroid drugs for less than 3 months. Preparation of the TCR library used RNA extracted from PBMCs. CDR3-region Arm-PCR and iRepertoire HTBI primers produced the TCR beta libraries. TCRdb recomputed calls from the multiplex PCR reads with MiXCR, one row per CDR3 protein. The data hold some 320,000 distinct CDR3 sequences, with 18% observed a single time. Sequencing used peripheral blood mononuclear cells (PBMCs), obtained at new diagnosis, from a patient treated with antithyroid drugs. Receptors originate from a female donor with Graves disease.

At least ten counts were recorded for this clonotype. The chain carries TRBV19 and TRBJ2-7; TRBD1 matches at 7 bases. V was clipped by 2 bases and J by 4 bases; unmatched bases: 2. CDR3 length: 13 amino acids. CDR1 is LNHDA and CDR2 is SQIVND in the germline V gene (reference sequence). The CDR3 DNA sequence: TGTGCCAGTAGTATACAGGGGGAGTACGAGCAGTACTTC. It codes for CASSIQGEYEQYF.

This clonotype showed up many times. The chain has TRBV20-1 and TRBJ2-7; no reliable D call. The CDR3 spans 15 residues. CDR1 and CDR2 from the germline V gene are DFQATT and SNEGSKA (reference sequence). The V end was cut by 0 bases, the J end by 3 bases, with 15 bases between. For the CDR3, the DNA is TGCAGTGCTAGAGATGGCAAAGGATCTAACTACGAGCAGTACTTC. This translates into CSARDGKGSNYEQYF.

This clonotype was observed a handful of times. The chain joins TRBV7-9 to TRBJ2-2; 9 bases map to TRBD1. V trimming: 6 bases; J trimming: 6 bases; junction bases outside the gene matches: 11. The germline V gene encodes CDR1 SEHNR and CDR2 FQNEAQ (reference sequence). This CDR3 region has 16 residues. CDR3 nucleotides: TGTGCCAGCAGTCGTACAGGGGGCGCGGGGCCCGGGGAGCTGTTTTTT. Translation: CASSRTGGAGPGELFF.

In this sample, this clonotype turned up many times. A much more abundant neighbour one base away suggests this may be a read error. The chain joins TRBV5-6 to TRBJ1-1; D gene uncertain. Germline V gene sequence: CDR1 SGHDT, CDR2 YYEEEE. Trimming shortened V by 2 bases and J by 1 base, and 6 bases separated the two germline ends. The CDR3 consists of 13 residues. CDR3 sequence (DNA): TGTGCCAGCAGCTTAACCCAGAACACTGAAGCTTTCTTT. Translating it yields CASSLTQNTEAFF. The variable domain in full, with the rest retrieved from reference TRBV5-6 and TRBJ1-1, is DAGVTQSPTHLIKTRGQQVTLRCSPKSGHDTVSWYQQALGQGPQFIFQYYEEEERQRGNFPDRFSGHQFPNYSSELNVNALLLGDSALYLCASSLTQNTEAFFGQGTRLTVV.

This clonotype appeared many times. The chain recombines TRBV27 with TRBJ2-7, with D hard to call. Germline V gene data show CDR1 as MNHEY and CDR2 as SMNVEV (reference sequence). The CDR3 consists of 13 residues. Trimming took 3 bases from V and 7 from J, leaving 13 bases between them. CDR3 DNA sequence: TGTGCCAGCAGTTTGGGTAGACCGGATGAGCAGTACTTC. Translation: CASSLGRPDEQYF.

This clonotype was seen at least ten times. The chain uses TRBV12-5 and TRBJ1-2; the D gene is possibly TRBD1 (6 bases). V was cut by 9 bases and J by 4 bases, with 15 bases left in between. This CDR3 spans 13 amino acids. The germline V gene has CDR1 LGHNT and CDR2 FRNRAP. The CDR3 nucleotides are TGTGCTAGCAACCGGGACACCTTCTATGGCTACACCTTC. It translates to CASNRDTFYGYTF.

This clonotype was seen ten or more times. The chain employs TRBV18 and TRBJ2-3, with D possibly TRBD1 on 5 matching bases. This CDR3 has 14 amino acids. Trimming cost V 3 bases and J 1 base, with 8 bases left between them. CDR1 and CDR2 from the germline V gene are KGHSH and LQKENI. The CDR3 DNA sequence: TGTGCCAGCTCACCCCCACAGGGCACAGATACGCAGTATTTT. This codes for CASSPPQGTDTQYF.

This clonotype appeared many times. V and J are TRBV11-2 and TRBJ2-2; 8 positions agree with TRBD1. The CDR3 spans 15 residues. V shed 1 base and J 5 bases; nucleotides not matched to a gene: 3. From germline, CDR1 is SGHAT and CDR2 FQNNGV. This CDR3 is CASSLVRGRTGELFF. The CDR3 DNA is TGTGCCAGCAGCTTAGTCAGGGGGCGAACCGGGGAGCTGTTTTTT.

In this sample, this clonotype turned up many times. V is TRBV11-2 and J is TRBJ2-7; TRBD1 agrees at 8 bases. J gave up 4 bases and V 2 bases, and 7 bases lay outside the gene matches. The CDR3 has 15 amino acids. Germline CDR1 is SGHAT and CDR2 is FQNNGV. DNA for the CDR3: TGTGCCAGCAGCTTAACAGGGGGATTTCTATACGAGCAGTACTTC. It codes for CASSLTGGFLYEQYF.

This clonotype appeared a few times. J is TRBJ2-4 and V is TRBV3-1; D is ambiguous. Germline CDR1 is LGHDT and CDR2 is YNNKEL (reference sequence). The CDR3 totals 13 residues. V dropped 6 bases and J dropped 2 bases, with 8 bases sitting between them. The CDR3 DNA reads as TGTGCCAGCAGTATGGTCCCCAAAAACATTCAGTACTTC. This translates into CASSMVPKNIQYF. Filled out from reference TRBV3-1 and TRBJ2-4, the complete variable domain reads DTAVSQTPKYLVTQMGNDKSIKCEQNLGHDTMYWYKQDSKKFLKIMFSYNNKELIINETVPNRFSPKSPDKAHLNLHINSLELGDSAVYFCASSMVPKNIQYFGAGTRLSVL.

On this clonotype itself: A read error is the likely source, as a far larger clone sits one nucleotide away. The chain joins TRBV11-2 to TRBJ1-2; D perhaps matches TRBD1 (5 bases). From germline, CDR1 is SGHAT and CDR2 FQNNGV. The CDR3 consists of 12 residues. Here the CDR3 reads CASSGGNYGHTF. CDR3 coding DNA: TGTGCCAGCAGCGGGGGTAACTATGGCCACACCTTC.

This sequence joins TRBV18 and TRBJ2-1, with a possible D match to TRBD1 (6 bases). Germline CDR1 and CDR2: KGHSH and LQKENI. V was trimmed by 7 bases and J by 10 bases, leaving 17 bases between them. There are 13 residues in the CDR3. The chain's CDR3 is CASFKLLGGEQFF. CDR3 coding DNA: TGTGCCAGCTTTAAACTACTAGGGGGAGAGCAGTTCTTC.

The CDR3 region is CASSLGGTTTDTQYF. As DNA, the CDR3 is TGTGCCAGCAGCTTGGGCGGGACCACCACAGATACGCAGTATTTT. The chain joins TRBV5-6 to TRBJ2-3; tentatively, D is TRBD2 (6 bases). Germline V gene sequence: CDR1 SGHDT, CDR2 YYEEEE. Between the trimmed V and J ends, which lost 0 bases and 2 bases, there was a span of 10 bases. There are 15 residues in the CDR3.

In regard to this clonotype: This likely reflects a read error, since a far larger clone is one base away. The chain uses TRBV6-1 and TRBJ2-7, with 11 bases identical to TRBD1. V was pared by 6 bases and J by 4 bases, with 8 bases of the junction left unmatched. Germline V lookup: CDR1 MNHNS, CDR2 SASEGT. CDR3 length: 15 residues. In DNA form, the CDR3 reads TGTGCCAGCAGCTCCGGGACAGGGGGGAGGTACGAGCAGTACTTC. Its translation: CASSSGTGGRYEQYF.

This clonotype showed up many times. The chain recombines TRBV7-9 with TRBJ2-7; possible D gene TRBD1, 6 bases. The CDR3 length is 15 residues. With 0 bases removed from V and 1 base from J, the gap between germline ends came to 10 bases. Germline V gene sequence: CDR1 SEHNR, CDR2 FQNEAQ (reference sequence). The CDR3 sequence: CASSLAPQGSYEQYF. The CDR3 DNA sequence: TGTGCCAGCAGCTTAGCCCCACAGGGTTCCTACGAGCAGTACTTC.

This chain uses TRBV12-3 or TRBV12-4 with TRBJ1-1; TRBD1 might be the D (5 bases). Trimming shortened V by 11 bases and J by 11 bases, and 24 bases separated the two germline ends. The CDR3 is made up of 13 amino acids. The DNA of the CDR3 is TGTGCCCGCAAAGGGACCGACTGGAGGATCGCTTTCTTT. Protein sequence: CARKGTDWRIAFF.

There are many counts of this clonotype. The chain employs TRBV28 and TRBJ2-1; TRBD2 aligns across 7 bases. V lost 2 bases and J lost 5; bases outside the gene matches: 21. The germline V gene encodes CDR1 MDHEN and CDR2 SYDVKM. The CDR3 covers 20 residues. CDR3 bases: TGTGCCAGCAGTTTAGGGGGACTAATGGTAAATCGGGTGGGCAACAATGAGCAGTTCTTC. Protein sequence: CASSLGGLMVNRVGNNEQFF.

This clonotype came up many times. The chain uses TRBV7-2 and TRBJ2-5; TRBD1 might be the D (5 bases). This CDR3 comprises 13 residues. Germline V gene data show CDR1 as SGHTA and CDR2 as FQGNSA. V lost 3 bases and J lost 5, with 10 bases in between. The CDR3 loop reads CASSLAGLETQYF. In nucleotides, the CDR3 is TGTGCCAGCAGCTTGGCAGGGTTGGAGACCCAGTACTTC.

This clonotype was counted many times. This chain connects TRBV7-9 to TRBJ1-1; 9 bases match TRBD1. The ends lost 5 bases at V and 6 bases at J; junction bases unmatched: 10. The CDR3 covers 15 residues. Germline CDR1 and CDR2: SEHNR and FQNEAQ (reference sequence). Written as DNA, the CDR3 is TGTGCCAGCAGCCGGGACAGGGCTGGAGGGTCTGAAGCTTTCTTT. Its translation is CASSRDRAGGSEAFF. Based on the CDR3 plus reference TRBV7-9 and TRBJ1-1, the full variable domain is DTGVSQNPRHKITKRGQNVTFRCDPISEHNRLYWYRQTLGQGPEFLTYFQNEAQLEKSRLLSDRFSAERPKGSFSTLEIQRTEQGDSAMYLCASSRDRAGGSEAFFGQGTRLTVV.

This clonotype was observed once. The rearrangement links TRBV24-1 to TRBJ2-1, with TRBD2 matching over 9 bases. CDR1 and CDR2 from the germline V gene are KGHDR and SFDVKD. This CDR3 is built from 15 residues. V shed 9 bases, J shed 4 bases, and the junction held 9 bases outside the gene matches. CDR3 protein: CATGLASGIYNEQFF. The CDR3 DNA is TGTGCCACCGGGCTTGCTAGCGGGATTTACAATGAGCAGTTCTTC.

This clonotype was picked up many times. The chain carries TRBV19 and TRBJ2-2; 10 bases map to TRBD2. The CDR3 has 15 amino acids. Germline V gene sequence: CDR1 LNHDA, CDR2 SQIVND (reference sequence). J was trimmed by 7 bases and V by 10 bases; bases with no gene match: 12. The CDR3 sequence: CATQRLAGEGGELFF. CDR3 DNA sequence: TGTGCCACCCAGAGGCTAGCGGGAGAGGGCGGGGAGCTGTTTTTT. Full variable domain (outside the CDR3, taken from reference TRBV19 and TRBJ2-2): DGGITQSPKYLFRKEGQNVTLSCEQNLNHDAMYWYRQDPGQGLRLIYYSQIVNDFQKGDIAEGYSVSREKKESFPLTVTSAQKNPTAFYLCATQRLAGEGGELFFGEGSRLTVL.

This clonotype was seen many times. The chain carries TRBV18 and TRBJ1-1; D might be TRBD1 (6 bases). V was shortened by 5 bases and J by 5 bases, with 15 bases between the two germline ends. In germline, CDR1 is KGHSH, CDR2 LQKENI. The CDR3 is 14 residues long. The CDR3 region is CASSYGGARTEAFF. The CDR3 DNA follows: TGTGCCAGCTCATATGGGGGGGCACGGACTGAAGCTTTCTTT.

This clonotype was found once. This chain joins TRBV11-2 and TRBJ2-7; no reliable D call. CDR1 and CDR2 from the germline V gene are SGHAT and FQNNGV. The CDR3 has 15 residues. V was shortened by 3 bases and J by 1 base, with 13 bases between the two germline ends. The CDR3 coding sequence is TGTGCCAGCAGCTTGTGGAACCAAATTTCCTACGAGCAGTACTTC. It translates to CASSLWNQISYEQYF.

This clonotype was found many times. J is TRBJ2-3 and V is TRBV11-2; D remains unclear. The CDR3 contains 16 residues. V was cut by 4 bases and J by 0 bases, with 14 bases left in between. Germline lookup yields CDR1 SGHAT and CDR2 FQNNGV. The CDR3 protein is CASSSNSLGSTDTQYF. The CDR3 DNA reads as TGTGCCAGCAGCTCAAACAGCCTGGGGAGCACAGATACGCAGTATTTT.